This T cell receptor beta chain was sequenced during a study of cytomegalovirus exposure and HLA in healthy donors (TCRdb year 2017). With regard to the full study: An earlier analysis of about 530 of the donors reported 276 Gb of sequence data and around 110 million unique TCR beta sequences obtained from roughly 170 million T cells. HLA typing included class I and class II loci at four-digit resolution. To decide whether each TCR beta V gene segment behaved as functional or pseudogenic, an earlier analysis of some 540 of the donors relied on high-throughput TCR beta sequencing. The aim of the study was to test whether cataloging public T cell receptors could identify signatures of past pathogen exposure. A few DR-DQ haplotypes were treated as single units for association and clustering because of strong linkage in the cohort. A later analysis re-analyzed previously published TCR beta repertoires from 600 to 850 donors and added high-resolution HLA genotyping to study TCR occurrence patterns. Every discovery cohort repertoire had been produced on one sequencing platform. A later genetic analysis took genome-wide SNP genotypes for about 65% of the 666 donors and used that subset as a discovery cohort. Rather than drawing on any new phenotypic data, the later analysis identified candidate immune exposures from TCR beta sequences and the way those sequences occurred across donors. High-throughput TCR immunosequencing, statistical association of individual TCRs with disease status, and machine learning were combined to predict cytomegalovirus infection status. Donor age, sex, ethnicity and CMV serostatus were compiled together with the repertoire data. Roughly 300 gigabases of sequencing data and tens of millions of unique TCR sequences made up an early release that covered 500 to 700 HLA-typed donors. The number of donors typed differed by locus, with about 620-630 for A, B, C, DRB1 and DQB1, roughly 520 for DQA1, under 610 for DPA1, and roughly 450 for DPB1. The genetic ancestry cluster associated with self-reported Caucasian donors included around four fifths of the roughly 400 genotyped donors. The T cell repertoires of 666 subjects were profiled by immunosequencing and related to cytomegalovirus serostatus. Besides the first cohort of roughly 640 subjects, a separate validation cohort made up of 120 different subjects was used. Among some 400 genotyped donors of the cohort, an average of 235,054 unique TCR beta nucleotide sequences were sequenced per donor, roughly 20% of them non-productive.

What the authors observed across the whole study: Roughly uniform sequencing depth across donors was assumed in presence/absence analyses, although this assumption may not hold. Strong co-occurrence of HLA alleles, especially DR and DQ, made assigning TCR associations to individual alleles difficult. According to a later genetic analysis, donors in an Asian-associated ancestry cluster had fewer N-insertions in productive TCRs than the roughly 670-donor mean. Cytomegalovirus status was reported to be diagnosed by the classifier with high specificity and sensitivity in both the original and validation cohorts. The sequencing pipeline was judged likely to have produced a cluster of highly shared sequence variants as a technical artifact. V-gene and J-gene trimming of TCR beta chains was associated with a missense DCLRE1C variant in a later genetic analysis, and the association was replicated in an independent cohort. According to the authors, the approach could potentially be generalized to other disease states and immunological phenotypes. A later analysis found that most CMV-associated TCR beta chains appeared HLA-restricted, with HLA associations seemingly driven largely by CMV exposure. Because HLA typing was missing for some donors at each locus, association tests included only the typed subset. An earlier analysis of approximately 590 of the donors showed that most TCR beta V segments appeared in productive rearrangements either about 90% or about 30% of the time, which broadly matched IMGT annotations. Because counts were too low, roughly 16 rarely observed V segments, including chromosome 9 orphons, were excluded from the earlier analysis of several hundred of the donors. At a false discovery rate of 0.05, a later analysis linked 16,951 TCR beta sequences to specific HLA alleles. Immune exposure information for the cohort was limited to CMV serostatus. According to a later analysis, parvovirus B19, influenza, CMV and Epstein-Barr virus appeared linked to several top co-occurrence clusters. In a later analysis, the rate of TCR association differed among HLA loci, with DRB1 alleles having the most associated TCRs and HLA-C alleles having the fewest. In the study, around 150 TCR beta chains were listed as associated with cytomegalovirus. Linkage disequilibrium might explain the correlated functional status among segregating V segments, but an unknown experimental factor could not be excluded. Most TCR sequences were observed very rarely across donors, whereas some public TCRs were present in many individuals. The 87-base-pair reads could not distinguish some IMGT-functional V segments, including TRBV6-2 and TRBV6-3, so those segments were excluded. A further reported finding was that TCR beta sequences accurately predicted the HLA-A and HLA-B alleles for most subjects in the first cohort. The cohort was sequenced for TCR beta chains only, and without alpha or paired-chain data the features that could be detected were limited. A later analysis found that HLA-associated TCR beta chains were more clonally expanded and had lower generation probabilities than equally common non-associated chains. A few of the identified cytomegalovirus-associated TCR beta chains were confirmed in vitro to be specific for cytomegalovirus antigens.

This clone has just a few counts. Its antigen remains undetermined. One base away there is no much larger clone; base qualities are not given. The cohort was made up of hundreds of healthy bone marrow donors. Cohort members were all nominally healthy when sampled, although unrecorded immune exposures were likely present. The donor tested CMV seropositive and was one of the 289 seropositive cohort members. A peripheral blood sample was collected from each donor, and TCR beta sequencing was performed on peripheral blood mononuclear cells. Genomic DNA extraction from the blood cell samples was performed with the Qiagen DNeasy Blood Extraction Kit. The CDR3 measures 12 amino acids from cysteine to phenylalanine. The CDR3 DNA has 36 bases and is translated from base 1. V is clipped by 5 bases and J by 5 bases, and the sequence between their germline boundaries is 12 bases long. The germline V gene (reference sequence) sets CDR1 to GTSNPN and CDR2 to SVGIG.

To prepare the library, the immunoSEQ multiplex PCR assay was applied. For the multiplex PCR, a mixture combining 60 forward primers for TCR Vbeta segments and 13 reverse primers for TCR Jbeta segments was used. Amplification of the CDR3 region of rearranged TCR beta genes was performed with a multiplex PCR assay on genomic DNA. Amplified TCR beta libraries were sequenced as 87-base-pair reads on the Illumina HiSeq System. The study's processing was this. A later analysis counted about 80 million unique TCR beta chains across the 690 or so repertoires, and some 12 million of these chains were shared by at least two donors. Raw reads were error-corrected and collapsed into unique sequences with a nearest-neighbor algorithm that merged closely related sequences to remove PCR and sequencing errors. Alignment of CDR3 sequences to IMGT reference sequences was used to assign V, D and J gene segments. For a sequence to be retained, a match of at least six nucleotides was required to both a V gene segment and a J gene segment. Rearrangements were called productive when the CDR3 lacked stop codons and stayed in frame with V and J; all others were non-productive. Following IMGT convention, CDR3 was defined as the stretch from the second conserved V-encoded cysteine up to the conserved J-encoded phenylalanine. The earlier analysis of approximately 500 of the donors excluded sequences that lacked an unambiguous match to a single V gene segment. In an earlier analysis of 587 of the donors, V segments were called functional above 56.7% productive rearrangements and were called segregating when the between-donor standard deviation exceeded 5%. To diagnose cytomegalovirus status from the catalog of TCR beta chain sequences, a statistical classification framework was built. In a later analysis, V and J genes were assigned by comparing TCR nucleotide sequences against IMGT/GENE-DB human TR gene sequences. The TCRdist pipeline was used in a later analysis to assign CDR3 sequences and most-parsimonious VDJ recombination scenarios. In a later analysis, every TCR beta chain was defined by the combination of its CDR3 amino acid sequence and its V-gene family, and reads without a unique V-gene family were dropped. A later analysis removed 600 or so highly shared, low-generation-probability nucleotide sequences to deal with suspected cross-contamination and a sequencing artifact. A later analysis calculated a clonal expansion index for each public chain from normalized within-repertoire ranks of inferred template counts. In a later analysis, generation probabilities were computed using a VDJ recombination model fitted to out-of-frame rearrangements, and the results were checked against IGoR. Hypergeometric tests were used in a later analysis to score TCR-TCR, TCR-HLA and TCR-CMV co-occurrence, with a repertoire-size bias correction applied to the TCR pairs. A later analysis estimated false discovery rates by permuting HLA or CMV assignments 20 times. A later analysis grouped co-occurring TCRs with DBSCAN, adding TCRdist sequence similarity when clustering within HLA-allele-positive subsets. Repertoires with fewer than 30,000 or more than 120,000 public chains were left out of co-occurrence clustering, as were four to six repertoires with anomalous nucleotide sharing. The table was pulled from immuneACCESS by TCRdb, which kept in-frame rearrangements only. Such tables lose some clones; where checked, under half of the loss comes from unresolved V genes, and the rest has no known cause. Clone size and the V and J calls come from that table; the DNA yielded D and trimming. The sample table lists 75,000 or so clones, approximately 74% of them with a count of one. The ten most abundant clones make up 22% of the sample.

In this chain, TRBV30 is recombined with TRBJ2-5; TRBD1 is a possible D gene, resting on 5 matching bases. Sequencing was carried out using PBMCs. The source of this sequence is a woman aged 25 to 39 in good health and CMV-seropositive. The CDR3 region reads CAWAGARETQYF. In nucleotide form, the sequence is TGTGCCTGGGCTGGGGCGAGGGAGACCCAGTACTTC.